These 22 T cell receptor beta chains share one sample of origin, sequenced in a study of blood T cell repertoires in COVID-19. The data were produced by immunoSEQ multiplex PCR, yet TCRdb's version contains in-frame clones alone and is incomplete. Of approximately 170,000 clones in the sample, roughly 80% were seen once. Sequenced sample: PBMCs or T cells enriched from blood (not recorded which). The receptor source for this set is a woman aged 45-65 years who had recovered from COVID-19.

J is TRBJ2-7 and V is TRBV18; 7 bases line up with TRBD2. The CDR3 sequence is 13 residues long. Per germline, CDR1 KGHSH and CDR2 LQKENI. J was trimmed by 9 bases and V by 1 base; bases with no gene match: 6. The CDR3 bases are TGTGCCAGCTCACCACAAGGGTCGGGGGGGCAGTACGTC. It codes for CASSPQGSGGQYV.

This clone occurred once. V and J are TRBV19 and TRBJ1-1, with 8 positions matching TRBD1. CDR1 is LNHDA and CDR2 is SQIVND in the germline V gene (reference sequence). Trimming at V came to 5 bases and at J to 3 bases, leaving 5 bases not matched to a gene. The CDR3 extends over 14 amino acids. Here the CDR3 DNA reads TGTGCCAGTAGTCCTCAGGGGGCGTACACTGAAGCTTTCTTT. As protein: CASSPQGAYTEAFF.

This clone appeared a few times. DNA for the CDR3: TGTGCCACCAGCAGAGATCATGGGAGCTCCTACGAGCAGTACGTC. Translation: CATSRDHGSSYEQYV. The V and J genes are TRBV15 and TRBJ2-7; possible D gene TRBD2, 5 bases. Trimming left V 0 bases short and J 0 bases short, with 9 bases between. This CDR3 has 15 amino acids. Germline V lookup: CDR1 LNHNV, CDR2 YYDKDF (reference sequence).

The chain is built from TRBV6-1 and TRBJ1-2, with TRBD1 matching 7 bases. Germline values: CDR1 MNHNS, CDR2 SASEGT. After removal of 3 bases from V and 4 bases from J, the junction contained 8 bases not matched to a gene. This CDR3 is 15 amino acids long. The CDR3 region has the DNA TGTGCCAGCAGTGACCTAAACAGGGGAGCCTATGGCTACACCTTC. The encoded protein is CASSDLNRGAYGYTF.

V gene TRBV5-4 combines with J gene TRBJ1-4; TRBD1 is a possible D gene (6 bases). The V end was cut by 2 bases, the J end by 7 bases, with 12 bases between. This CDR3 spans 14 amino acids. The germline gives CDR1 SGHNT, CDR2 YYREEE (reference sequence). The CDR3 DNA reads TGTGCCAGCAGCTTAACAGGGTCCGGTGAAAAACTGTTTTTT. Its translation: CASSLTGSGEKLFF.

In its sample, this clone was seen a few times. The V call is TRBV5-1, the J call TRBJ2-5; perhaps TRBD1 as D (5 bases). This CDR3 has 15 amino acids. V was clipped by 3 bases and J by 5 bases, with 17 bases between them. Germline-derived CDR1 and CDR2 are SGHRS and YFSETQ. The CDR3 DNA follows: TGCGCCAGCAGCTCCAACAGGCCATCAGGGGAGACCCAGTACTTC. Translating it yields CASSSNRPSGETQYF.

The chain is built from TRBV19 and TRBJ1-2; unclear D gene. The CDR3 covers 13 residues. Germline V CDR1 and CDR2: LNHDA, SQIVND (reference sequence). The V end was cut by 4 bases, the J end by 4 bases, with 10 bases between. The CDR3 spells CASSNPSPYGYTF. CDR3 bases: TGTGCCAGTAGTAATCCCTCTCCCTATGGCTACACCTTC. Looking up the rest from reference TRBV19 and TRBJ1-2 gives the full variable domain: DGGITQSPKYLFRKEGQNVTLSCEQNLNHDAMYWYRQDPGQGLRLIYYSQIVNDFQKGDIAEGYSVSREKKESFPLTVTSAQKNPTAFYLCASSNPSPYGYTFGSGTRLTVV.

The chain combines TRBV21-1 with TRBJ2-1; TRBD2 is the table's D call and was not checked against the DNA. TRBV21-1 is described as a pseudogene. This CDR3 is 16 amino acids long. In nucleotides, the CDR3 is TGTGCCAGCAGCAATACCGGGACTAGGATTAACAATGAGCAGTTCTTC. Translating it yields CASSNTGTRINNEQFF.

J is TRBJ1-5 and V is TRBV7-2; D uncertain. The CDR3 is made up of 16 amino acids. CDR1 is SGHTA and CDR2 is FQGNSA in the germline V gene. Trimming removed 5 bases from V and 2 bases from J, with 16 bases in between. CDR3 nucleotide sequence: TGTGCCAGCAGCCTCAAGGAGGCAGTCGGCAATCAGCCCCAGCATTTT. Protein: CASSLKEAVGNQPQHF.

V gene TRBV7-2 combines with J gene TRBJ2-1, with D possibly matching TRBD2 (5 bases). In germline, CDR1 is SGHTA, CDR2 FQGNSA. The CDR3 spans 11 residues. Trimming removed 8 bases at V and 9 bases at J, with 11 bases between. The CDR3 here is CASSSRAEQFF. In DNA, the CDR3 is TGTGCCAGCTCGTCGAGGGCTGAGCAGTTCTTC.

The rearrangement uses TRBV7-8 and TRBJ2-1; no definite D call. CDR1 and CDR2 (germline): SGHVS, FQNEAQ. Trimming removed 3 bases from V and 0 bases from J, with 15 bases in between. This CDR3 contains 17 residues. This CDR3 is CASSLRLVVSSYNEQFF. The CDR3 bases are TGTGCCAGCAGCTTGAGGTTAGTGGTCAGCTCCTACAATGAGCAGTTCTTC.

The sample holds a few counts of this clone. The chain is built from TRBV5-1 and TRBJ1-5; 8 nucleotides match TRBD1. Germline V CDR1 and CDR2: SGHRS, YFSETQ. The CDR3 has 14 residues. V lost 4 bases to trimming and J lost 5 bases; unmatched junction nucleotides: 5. The CDR3 nucleotides read TGCGCCAGCAGCCCGGGACAGGCCCATCAGCCCCAGCATTTT. Its protein product is CASSPGQAHQPQHF.

This chain links TRBV4-1 with TRBJ2-1; D is unresolved. The V and J ends lost 1 base and 0 bases respectively, with 7 bases between them. Germline V gives CDR1 MGHRA, CDR2 YSYEKL. This CDR3 spans 15 amino acids. CDR3 DNA sequence: TGCGCCAGCAGCCAAGCAGGAAGCTCCTACAATGAGCAGTTCTTC. It codes for CASSQAGSSYNEQFF.

The chain joins TRBV12-5 to TRBJ2-7, with TRBD2 identical over 7 bases. The CDR3 length is 13 residues. J lost 4 bases, V lost 2 bases, and 2 bases had no gene match. Germline assignment: CDR1 LGHNT and CDR2 FRNRAP. The CDR3 sequence is CASGLSGRYEQYV. In nucleotides, the CDR3 is TGTGCTAGTGGTTTGTCCGGGAGGTACGAGCAGTACGTC.

V and J are TRBV5-4 and TRBJ1-5; a possible D gene is TRBD1 (5 bases). This CDR3 comprises 13 residues. V was shortened by 4 bases and J by 6 bases, with 11 bases between the two germline ends. CDR1 is SGHNT, CDR2 YYREEE, per germline (reference sequence). The CDR3 region is CASSPDGAQPQHF. The CDR3 DNA sequence: TGTGCCAGCAGCCCCGATGGGGCTCAGCCCCAGCATTTT.

This clone was observed a few times. The rearrangement joins TRBV28 to TRBJ1-5; D unresolved. Per the germline V gene, CDR1 is MDHEN and CDR2 is SYDVKM. Trimming left V 7 bases short and J 3 bases short, with 16 bases between. CDR3 length: 15 amino acids. The CDR3, as DNA: TGTGCCAGCACAAAACCTTCGGGATTCAATCAGCCCCAGCATTTT. Translated, it gives CASTKPSGFNQPQHF.

The chain is built from TRBV6-5 and TRBJ1-2, with a possible D match to TRBD1 (5 bases). Germline CDR1 MNHEY, CDR2 SVGAGI. Trimming shortened V by 0 bases and J by 4 bases, and 9 bases separated the two germline ends. The CDR3 is 14 residues long. The CDR3 DNA reads TGTGCCAGCAGTTACTCGACCGGGGGCTATGGCTACACCTTC. Protein: CASSYSTGGYGYTF.

In nucleotides, the CDR3 is TGTGCCAGCAGTGAAGCGTGGCAGGGCCCCTACGAGCAGTACGTC. Translating gives CASSEAWQGPYEQYV. The chain carries TRBV6-1 and TRBJ2-7, with D maybe TRBD1 (5 bases). Germline V gene lookup returns CDR1 MNHNS and CDR2 SASEGT. This CDR3 contains 15 residues. V lost 0 bases, J lost 2 bases, and 11 bases lay in between.

V and J are TRBV5-1 and TRBJ1-2, with a tentative D call TRBD1 (6 bases). CDR3 length: 16 amino acids. V was shortened by 0 bases and J by 5 bases, with 17 bases between the two germline ends. Germline CDR1 is SGHRS and CDR2 is YFSETQ. The CDR3 loop is CASSLAREGGLYGYTF. The DNA of the CDR3 is TGCGCCAGCAGCTTGGCCCGGGAGGGGGGCCTATATGGCTACACCTTC.

The J gene is TRBJ1-2, the V gene TRBV29-1, with a tentative D call TRBD1 (6 bases). CDR3 length equals 15 residues. V lost 0 bases, J lost 5 bases, and 16 bases lay in between. Germline lookup yields CDR1 SQVTM and CDR2 ANQGSEA. The CDR3 region has the DNA TGCAGCGTTGAAGATGAGGGCAGGGGTTTGTATGGCTACACCTTC. It encodes CSVEDEGRGLYGYTF.

The chain is built from TRBV6-5 and TRBJ2-3, with 8 bases lining up with TRBD2. Trimming removed 4 bases from V and 5 bases from J; junction bases left unmatched: 2. Germline V CDR1 and CDR2: MNHEY, SVGAGI. CDR3 length: 13 residues. The CDR3 spells CASSWTSRDTQYF. In DNA, the CDR3 is TGTGCCAGCAGTTGGACTAGCCGAGATACGCAGTATTTT.

This clone has a single count. The genes are TRBV5-1 and TRBJ2-1, with 9 bases aligning to TRBD2. The V and J ends lost 0 bases and 16 bases, in that order; junction bases with no gene match: 11. Germline V lookup: CDR1 SGHRS, CDR2 YFSETQ. The CDR3 consists of 14 residues. The CDR3 DNA reads TGCGCCAGCAGCTTGGCCAGGCTCGGCGGGGGGGCTTTCTTC. Encoded protein: CASSLARLGGGAFF.